This T cell receptor beta chain was captured by sequencing in a study of OX40 agonist ivuxolimab in advanced cancers. Repertoires were generated with immunoSEQ multiplex PCR, while TCRdb's copy carries only in-frame clones and drops some. The sample consists of fewer than 40,000 clones, more than 70% of them appearing once. General study findings and limits: Normalized expansion of T-cell clones was also low for some nonresponders. Doses of 0.1 to 3.0 mg/kg were accompanied by clonal expansion of CD4+ and CD8+ blood T cells by week 6. The study found that CD8+ T cells averaged more expanded clones than CD4+.

The V gene's germline CDR1 is MNHEY and CDR2 SVGAGI. This CDR3 contains 15 residues. With V trimmed by 5 bases and J by 6 bases, 9 bases remained unmatched. In regard to this clone: No antigen is known for it.

The sample here was CD4+ or CD8+ T cells sorted from blood, taken in a trial of the OX40 agonist ivuxolimab. The chain uses TRBV6-5 and TRBJ2-2, with 7 nucleotides matching TRBD1. This TCR was recovered from an adult with an advanced solid tumor such as melanoma, head and neck, liver or kidney cancer. For the CDR3, the DNA is TGTGCCAGCAGTCAGCCGACAGGGAAGGCCGGGGAGCTGTTTTTT. Amino acids: CASSQPTGKAGELFF.